The 25 T cell receptor beta chains given below trace back to one sample, sequenced in a study of shared clonotypes between healthy human individuals (dated by TCRdb to 2020 to 2022). Library prep was done by the immunoSEQ multiplex PCR assay. TCRdb stores this immuneACCESS table with in-frame sequences only. Part of the clones is absent; in the studies checked, under half of the shortfall reflects unresolved V genes, and no reason is known for the rest. The sample table lists 1,500,000 or so clones, around 95% of them with a count of one. The top ten clonotypes cover about 1% of the sample. The sequenced material came from naive CD4+ T cells sorted from blood. Read against the paper, the sample's cell subset or site label means: CD45RA+ positively selected. The origin of the receptors is a man aged 25-45 years in good health.

This chain connects TRBV6-5 to TRBJ1-3; D gene ambiguous. Trimming took off 0 bases at V and 7 bases at J, with 16 bases between the two ends. This CDR3 region has 16 residues. Germline V CDR1 and CDR2: MNHEY, SVGAGI. The CDR3 sequence: CASSYSSGKGGNTIYF. The CDR3 DNA sequence: TGTGCCAGCAGTTACTCGTCGGGTAAAGGTGGGAACACCATATATTTT.

V gene TRBV28 combines with J gene TRBJ2-7; D remains ambiguous. Looked up from germline, CDR1 is MDHEN and CDR2 is SYDVKM. This CDR3 has 12 residues. Trimming took off 5 bases at V and 3 bases at J, with 8 bases between the two ends. The CDR3 sequence: CASSPRVYEQYF. In DNA form, the CDR3 reads TGTGCCAGCAGTCCCCGAGTCTACGAGCAGTACTTC.

The chain links TRBV28 to TRBJ2-7; unclear D gene. The CDR3 totals 14 residues. V lost 7 bases and J lost 3, with 16 bases in between. The V gene's germline CDR1 is MDHEN and CDR2 SYDVKM. CDR3 region: CASTRFGSYYEQYF. The CDR3 DNA is TGTGCCAGCACCCGGTTCGGGTCCTACTACGAGCAGTACTTC.

The chain is built from TRBV7-3 and TRBJ2-4, with 7 bases identical to TRBD2. This CDR3 comprises 19 residues. Germline assignment: CDR1 SGHTA and CDR2 FQGTGA. V trimming: 2 bases; J trimming: 2 bases; junction bases outside the gene matches: 15. The CDR3 DNA reads as TGTGCCAGCAGCTTAGATAAGCGGGATCTCCCCGGAACCAAAAACATTCAGTACTTC. Its protein product is CASSLDKRDLPGTKNIQYF.

The V gene is TRBV4-1, the J gene TRBJ1-5, with D maybe TRBD1 (6 bases). Looked up from germline, CDR1 is MGHRA and CDR2 is YSYEKL. Trimming removed 0 bases from V and 6 bases from J, with 9 bases in between. The CDR3 has 14 residues. The DNA for the CDR3 is TGCGCCAGCAGCCAAGAGGCCAGGGGTCAGCCCCAGCATTTT. It encodes CASSQEARGQPQHF.

This clone was counted between two and nine times. The sample contains more than one DNA sequence encoding this CDR3. V gene TRBV11-3 combines with J gene TRBJ1-1; D gene uncertain. The ends were cut back, 1 base at V and 1 base at J, with 4 bases in the middle. Germline V lookup: CDR1 SGHNT, CDR2 YENEEA. This CDR3 spans 13 amino acids. As DNA, the CDR3 is TGTGCCAGCAGCTTAGGGGGGAACACTGAAGCTTTCTTT. Translated: CASSLGGNTEAFF.

V and J are TRBV4-3 and TRBJ1-1; possible D gene TRBD1, 5 bases. V was shortened by 2 bases and J by 1 base, with 8 bases between the two germline ends. Germline V gives CDR1 LGHNA, CDR2 YSLEER. The CDR3 is 14 amino acids. Here the CDR3 DNA reads TGCGCCAGCAGCCAAAGGCAGGGGAACACTGAAGCTTTCTTT. This translates into CASSQRQGNTEAFF.

V and J are TRBV18 and TRBJ2-7; 9 bases line up with TRBD2. The V segment lost 3 bases and the J segment 5 bases; nucleotides outside the gene matches: 8. CDR1 is KGHSH and CDR2 is LQKENI in the germline V gene. This CDR3 is 15 amino acids long. The CDR3 reads CASSPLQAGGDEQYF. In DNA, the CDR3 is TGTGCCAGCTCACCGCTTCAAGCGGGAGGTGACGAGCAGTACTTC.

This clone came up a few times. The chain joins TRBV6-1 to TRBJ1-2, with D possibly being TRBD1 (6 bases). Between the trimmed V and J ends, which lost 3 bases and 8 bases, there was a span of 13 bases. CDR1 and CDR2 from the germline V gene are MNHNS and SASEGT. CDR3 length: 13 amino acids. The CDR3 DNA reads TGTGCCAGCAGTGACCAGCGGGGGCAAGGCTACACCTTC. This gives the protein CASSDQRGQGYTF.

As for this clone: Other DNA sequences from this sample encode an identical CDR3 as well. The chain employs TRBV20-1 and TRBJ1-5; D is unresolved. The germline gives CDR1 DFQATT, CDR2 SNEGSKA (reference sequence). Trimming cost V 6 bases and J 4 bases, with 7 bases left between them. The CDR3 consists of 11 residues. The CDR3 sequence is CSASGNQPQHF. In DNA form, the CDR3 reads TGCAGTGCCTCCGGGAATCAGCCCCAGCATTTT.

The rearrangement uses TRBV18 and TRBJ1-4; D unclear. CDR1 and CDR2 from the germline V gene are KGHSH and LQKENI. CDR3 length: 17 residues. Between the trimmed V and J ends, which lost 3 bases and 3 bases, there was a span of 17 bases. CDR3 loop: CASSPKAGFSPNEKLFF. In DNA, the CDR3 is TGTGCCAGCTCACCTAAGGCCGGATTTAGTCCTAATGAAAAACTGTTTTTT.

The genes are TRBV5-1 and TRBJ1-4; possibly TRBD1 for D (5 bases). CDR3 length equals 15 residues. Trimming took 2 bases from V and 6 from J, leaving 14 bases between them. CDR1 and CDR2 from the germline V gene are SGHRS and YFSETQ. The CDR3 DNA is TGCGCCAGCAGCTTATTCGGACACGAGGATGAAAAACTGTTTTTT. Amino acids: CASSLFGHEDEKLFF.

The chain combines TRBV5-1 with TRBJ2-5; 9 nucleotides match TRBD2. This CDR3 comprises 16 residues. Trimming cost V 0 bases and J 2 bases; bases outside gene matches: 5. The germline gives CDR1 SGHRS, CDR2 YFSETQ. CDR3 protein: CASSLDPTSGQETQYF. The CDR3 nucleotides are TGCGCCAGCAGCTTGGATCCGACTAGCGGACAAGAGACCCAGTACTTC.

The gene calls are TRBV30 and TRBJ2-7, with 11 bases lining up with TRBD1. Per the germline V gene, CDR1 is GTSNPN and CDR2 is SVGIG (reference sequence). V lost 4 bases to trimming and J lost 4 bases; unmatched junction nucleotides: 12. This CDR3 region has 16 residues. The CDR3 nucleotides are TGTGCCTGGACCCCAATTTTTGGGACAGGGGGTTACGAGCAGTACTTC. Its protein product is CAWTPIFGTGGYEQYF. Full variable domain (missing parts from reference TRBV30 and TRBJ2-7): SQTIHQWPATLVQPVGSPLSLECTVEGTSNPNLYWYRQAAGRGLQLLFYSVGIGQISSEVPQNLSASRPQDRQFILSSKKLLLSDSGFYLCAWTPIFGTGGYEQYFGPGTRLTVT.

The rearrangement uses TRBV18 and TRBJ2-2; D is ambiguous. V lost 6 bases and J 4 bases, leaving 6 bases between the germline ends. Germline CDR1 and CDR2: KGHSH and LQKENI. The CDR3 consists of 12 residues. This CDR3 reads CASSMLTGELFF. CDR3 nucleotide sequence: TGTGCCAGCTCCATGCTCACCGGGGAGCTGTTTTTT.

The rearrangement joins TRBV29-1 to TRBJ2-1; TRBD2 aligns across 14 bases. V trimming: 7 bases; J trimming: 4 bases; junction bases outside the gene matches: 12. Per germline, CDR1 SQVTM and CDR2 ANQGSEA. The CDR3 runs to 17 residues. For the CDR3, the DNA is TGCAGCGCCAGACTAGCGGGAGGGCCGAGGCGATACAATGAGCAGTTCTTC. Residues: CSARLAGGPRRYNEQFF.

The rearrangement uses TRBV10-3 and TRBJ1-3; D unresolved. The ends were cut back, 6 bases at V and 0 bases at J, with 12 bases in the middle. The CDR3 has 15 amino acids. CDR1 ENHRY and CDR2 SYGVKD come from the germline V gene. CDR3 sequence: CAIREPGSSGNTIYF. As DNA, the CDR3 is TGTGCCATCAGGGAACCGGGAAGCTCTGGAAACACCATATATTTT.

The chain joins TRBV28 to TRBJ1-5; TRBD1 matches 10 bases. Germline V gene sequence: CDR1 MDHEN, CDR2 SYDVKM. V was clipped by 8 bases and J by 5 bases; unmatched bases: 3. This CDR3 region has 13 residues. CDR3: CASHDRGHQPQHF. In DNA, the CDR3 is TGTGCCAGCCATGACAGGGGGCATCAGCCCCAGCATTTT.

This chain links TRBV7-9 with TRBJ2-2; 8 positions agree with TRBD2. The CDR3 has 16 residues. J gave up 6 bases and V 2 bases, and 8 bases lay outside the gene matches. Germline V gives CDR1 SEHNR, CDR2 FQNEAQ (reference sequence). The DNA for the CDR3 is TGTGCCAGCAGCTTATTCCTCGGGAGGGATGCCGGGGAGCTGTTTTTT. Its translation is CASSLFLGRDAGELFF.

CDR3 region: CASSVDRGPPYEQYF. The DNA for the CDR3 is TGTGCCAGCAGCGTAGATCGGGGGCCCCCCTACGAGCAGTACTTC. The chain links TRBV9 to TRBJ2-7, with D possibly being TRBD1 or TRBD2 (6 bases each). The CDR3 spans 15 residues. CDR1 SGDLS and CDR2 YYNGEE come from the germline V gene. Trimming cost V 0 bases and J 2 bases, with 12 bases left between them.

The rearrangement uses TRBV28 and TRBJ2-7; D perhaps matches TRBD2 (6 bases). This CDR3 comprises 12 residues. V was pared by 7 bases and J by 2 bases, with 9 bases between. Germline V CDR1 and CDR2: MDHEN, SYDVKM. Written as DNA, the CDR3 is TGTGCCAGCAAGTGGGGGGCCTACGAGCAGTACTTC. Its translation: CASKWGAYEQYF.

The V call is TRBV5-1, the J call TRBJ2-1; 9 nucleotides agree with TRBD2. Per the germline V gene, CDR1 is SGHRS and CDR2 is YFSETQ. CDR3 length equals 14 residues. V lost 4 bases to trimming and J lost 6 bases; unmatched junction nucleotides: 5. CDR3 in DNA: TGCGCCAGCAGCATCGGGACTAGCCTCAATGAGCAGTTCTTC. Translated, it gives CASSIGTSLNEQFF.

The CDR3 sequence is CASSLVGPLNREGTYEQYF. The CDR3 DNA reads TGTGCCAGCAGCTTAGTGGGCCCTTTAAACAGGGAGGGGACCTACGAGCAGTACTTC. This chain joins TRBV7-9 and TRBJ2-7; D possibly corresponds to TRBD2 (7 bases). Germline CDR1 SEHNR, CDR2 FQNEAQ (reference sequence). The length of the CDR3 is 19 residues. V lost 1 base and J 2 bases, leaving 24 bases between the germline ends. Using reference TRBV7-9 and TRBJ2-7 for the parts outside the CDR3, the full variable domain is DTGVSQNPRHKITKRGQNVTFRCDPISEHNRLYWYRQTLGQGPEFLTYFQNEAQLEKSRLLSDRFSAERPKGSFSTLEIQRTEQGDSAMYLCASSLVGPLNREGTYEQYFGPGTRLTVT.

This chain joins TRBV2 and TRBJ1-2, with TRBD1 matching 8 bases. J lost 5 bases, V lost 3 bases, and 8 bases had no gene match. Germline-derived CDR1 and CDR2 are SNHLY and FYNNEI. The CDR3 covers 15 residues. CDR3 sequence reads: CASSEPTGELYGYTF. The CDR3 nucleotides read TGTGCCAGCAGTGAGCCGACAGGGGAGTTGTATGGCTACACCTTC.

V is TRBV21-1 and J is TRBJ2-7. TRBV21-1 is annotated as a pseudogene. This CDR3 spans 14 amino acids. The CDR3 coding sequence is TGTGCCAGCACCCCGTCAAACGGCTGGGGCGAGCAGTACTTC. Translated: CASTPSNGWGEQYF.